This T cell receptor (beta chain) derives from a study of shared clonotypes between healthy human individuals. Trimming shortened V by 7 bases and J by 2 bases, and 11 bases separated the two germline ends. This CDR3 has 12 residues. Germline values: CDR1 SQVTM, CDR2 ANQGSEA. Some clones are missing from TCRdb's copy, which holds only in-frame ones; the method was immunoSEQ multiplex PCR. This table has about 490,000 clones, around 80% appearing once. Regarding this clone: Additional DNA sequences in this sample encode the identical CDR3.

The chain is built from TRBV29-1 and TRBJ2-5; D may match TRBD1 or TRBD2 (7 bases each). Sequencing was carried out using PBMCs. The origin of this receptor is a woman aged 40 to 50 in good health. Some clones in this sample may be carry-over from other donors' samples. This CDR3 is CSAGGQQETQYF. The CDR3 DNA reads TGCAGCGCGGGGGGACAGCAAGAGACCCAGTACTTC.